The 25 T cell receptor beta chains reported below all come from one sample, sequenced in a study of cytomegalovirus exposure and HLA in healthy donors. Researchers ran the PCR with 60 Vbeta and 13 Jbeta primers. Produced via immunoSEQ multiplex PCR; TCRdb's table is partial and in-frame only. The sample has some 200,000 clones; 70% are singletons. Material for sequencing was PBMCs. The receptors were gathered from a man between 40 and 49 years old in good health and CMV-seropositive.

This chain joins TRBV9 and TRBJ2-2; tentatively, D is TRBD2 (6 bases). The germline CDR1 and CDR2 sequences are SGDLS and YYNGEE. This CDR3 contains 16 residues. V was trimmed by 1 base and J by 0 bases, leaving 10 bases between them. This CDR3 is CASSVRSGSNTGELFF. As DNA, the CDR3 is TGTGCCAGCAGCGTACGGAGCGGGTCGAACACCGGGGAGCTGTTTTTT. Drawing the rest from reference TRBV9 and TRBJ2-2, the complete variable domain is DSGVTQTPKHLITATGQRVTLRCSPRSGDLSVYWYQQSLDQGLQFLIQYYNGEERAKGNILERFSAQQFPDLHSELNLSSLELGDSALYFCASSVRSGSNTGELFFGEGSRLTVL.

This clone was detected a few times. V gene TRBV29-1 combines with J gene TRBJ1-1; TRBD1 might be the D (5 bases). The CDR3 consists of 13 residues. Germline V lookup: CDR1 SQVTM, CDR2 ANQGSEA. V dropped 4 bases and J dropped 4 bases, with 13 bases sitting between them. CDR3 sequence reads: CSVGAQGTTEAFF. The CDR3 DNA follows: TGCAGCGTTGGGGCCCAGGGAACCACTGAAGCTTTCTTT.

The chain uses TRBV18 and TRBJ2-7, with TRBD2 identical over 9 bases. The germline CDR1 and CDR2 sequences are KGHSH and LQKENI. Trimming cost V 3 bases and J 3 bases; bases outside gene matches: 6. This CDR3 has 15 residues. In nucleotides, the CDR3 is TGTGCCAGCTCACCTGATAGCGGGGGCCGCTACGAGCAGTACTTC. Its translation: CASSPDSGGRYEQYF.

The CDR3 DNA sequence: TGTGCCAGCAGCAAACGGGGGACCACAGATACGCAGTATTTT. Protein product: CASSKRGTTDTQYF. The V and J genes are TRBV9 and TRBJ2-3, with D possibly being TRBD2 (6 bases). The CDR3 consists of 14 residues. V dropped 4 bases and J dropped 2 bases, with 11 bases sitting between them. Germline CDR1 SGDLS, CDR2 YYNGEE.

This chain joins TRBV18 and TRBJ1-1; 7 nucleotides line up with TRBD1. J was trimmed by 3 bases and V by 3 bases; bases with no gene match: 7. There are 15 residues in the CDR3. CDR1 is KGHSH and CDR2 is LQKENI in the germline V gene. The CDR3 DNA is TGTGCCAGCTCACCCCGACAGGGCCTGGACACTGAAGCTTTCTTT. It is translated as CASSPRQGLDTEAFF.

The V gene is TRBV28, the J gene TRBJ1-2, with 10 bases identical to TRBD1. V lost 5 bases, J lost 7 bases, and 16 bases stayed unmatched. CDR1 and CDR2 from the germline V gene are MDHEN and SYDVKM. The CDR3 extends over 17 amino acids. This CDR3 is CASSLRQGAYWKGGYTF. DNA for the CDR3: TGTGCCAGCAGTCTCAGACAGGGGGCGTACTGGAAGGGTGGCTACACCTTC.

The chain joins TRBV27 to TRBJ2-5; D is unclear. Trimming shortened V by 4 bases and J by 4 bases, and 13 bases separated the two germline ends. CDR1 and CDR2 from the germline V gene are MNHEY and SMNVEV (reference sequence). This CDR3 contains 14 residues. CDR3: CASSSVGRLETQYF. Written as DNA, the CDR3 is TGTGCCAGCAGTTCTGTTGGGCGCTTAGAGACCCAGTACTTC.

The chain carries TRBV10-3 and TRBJ1-2; D unresolved. CDR3 length equals 14 residues. The V gene's germline CDR1 is ENHRY and CDR2 SYGVKD. Trimming cost V 0 bases and J 1 base, with 6 bases left between them. The CDR3 spells CAISESRGNYGYTF. CDR3 bases: TGTGCCATCAGTGAGTCGCGGGGTAACTATGGCTACACCTTC.

Here the CDR3 DNA reads TGTGCCAGCAGTATCCGGGACAGTACCTACGAGCAGTACTTC. Protein: CASSIRDSTYEQYF. V is TRBV28 and J is TRBJ2-7, with TRBD1 identical over 7 bases. Germline V gene sequence: CDR1 MDHEN, CDR2 SYDVKM. CDR3 length: 14 residues. Trimming cost V 5 bases and J 2 bases; bases outside gene matches: 6.

The rearrangement links TRBV5-6 to TRBJ1-2, with TRBD1 matching 9 bases. V was clipped by 4 bases and J by 3 bases; unmatched bases: 10. The CDR3 loop spans 16 amino acids. Germline V gene data show CDR1 as SGHDT and CDR2 as YYEEEE. CDR3 sequence reads: CASSPQTGGSDYGYTF. CDR3 DNA: TGTGCCAGCAGCCCCCAGACAGGGGGTTCAGACTATGGCTACACCTTC.

This chain joins TRBV10-3 and TRBJ1-4; TRBD1 might be the D (5 bases). From germline, CDR1 is ENHRY and CDR2 SYGVKD. The ends were cut back, 2 bases at V and 7 bases at J, with 11 bases in the middle. The length of the CDR3 is 14 residues. This chain's CDR3 is CAISERGEGEKLFF. The CDR3 nucleotides read TGTGCCATCAGTGAGCGGGGGGAAGGTGAAAAACTGTTTTTT.

This clone was detected only a few times. The chain links TRBV5-1 to TRBJ2-3, with D hard to call. CDR3 size: 15 residues. The germline V gene has CDR1 SGHRS and CDR2 YFSETQ. The V end lost 0 bases, the J end lost 0 bases, and 8 bases lay between the germline ends. CDR3 region: CASSLDGDSTDTQYF. The CDR3 DNA follows: TGCGCCAGCAGCTTGGACGGAGATAGCACAGATACGCAGTATTTT. Supplemented by reference TRBV5-1 and TRBJ2-3, the full variable domain reads KAGVTQTPRYLIKTRGQQVTLSCSPISGHRSVSWYQQTPGQGLQFLFEYFSETQRNKGNFPGRFSGRQFSNSRSEMNVSTLELGDSALYLCASSLDGDSTDTQYFGPGTRLTVL.

The rearrangement uses TRBV27 and TRBJ1-1, with D unclear. The V end lost 5 bases, the J end lost 7 bases, and 8 bases lay between the germline ends. Looked up from germline, CDR1 is MNHEY and CDR2 is SMNVEV (reference sequence). The CDR3 consists of 11 residues. CDR3 DNA: TGTGCCAGCAGTAACTTTTTTGAAGCTTTCTTT. Translation gives CASSNFFEAFF.

J is TRBJ1-2 and V is TRBV27, with 12 bases fitting TRBD1. The trim removed 5 bases at V and 8 bases at J, leaving 12 bases unmatched. Germline assignment: CDR1 MNHEY and CDR2 SMNVEV (reference sequence). There are 16 residues in the CDR3. CDR3 sequence: CASSVGTGGAGDGYTF. In DNA form, the CDR3 reads TGTGCCAGCAGTGTTGGGACAGGGGGCGCGGGGGACGGCTACACCTTC.

Comments on this clone: This may be a read error, as it is one base from a much larger clone. Other DNA sequences in the sample encode the same CDR3. This rearrangement joins TRBV7-9 to TRBJ1-1; D might be TRBD1 (5 bases). CDR1 is SEHNR, CDR2 FQNEAQ, per germline (reference sequence). V gave up 5 bases and J gave up 1 base, with 8 bases separating them. The length of the CDR3 is 13 residues. The CDR3, as DNA: TGTGCCAGCAGCCTAACAGGGAACACTGAAGCTTTCTTT. Protein product: CASSLTGNTEAFF.

This sequence joins TRBV4-1 and TRBJ2-1, with 7 positions matching TRBD1. After removal of 3 bases from V and 5 bases from J, the junction contained 4 bases not matched to a gene. The CDR3 has 14 amino acids. Germline CDR1 MGHRA, CDR2 YSYEKL. The CDR3 is CASSHPTGHNEQFF. The CDR3 DNA sequence: TGCGCCAGCAGCCACCCGACAGGGCACAATGAGCAGTTCTTC.

The genes are TRBV29-1 and TRBJ2-3; D remains unclear. V lost 0 bases and J lost 1, with 5 bases in between. CDR3 length: 13 amino acids. Germline assignment: CDR1 SQVTM and CDR2 ANQGSEA. Written as DNA, the CDR3 is TGCAGCGTTGAAGACCCAGGCACAGATACGCAGTATTTT. It yields the protein CSVEDPGTDTQYF.

This chain connects TRBV27 to TRBJ2-1; 10 bases are a match to TRBD2. Germline V CDR1 and CDR2: MNHEY, SMNVEV (reference sequence). V lost 5 bases to trimming and J lost 2 bases; unmatched junction nucleotides: 3. This CDR3 has 15 amino acids. This CDR3 reads CASSPSGGAYNEQFF. The CDR3 bases are TGTGCCAGCAGTCCAAGCGGGGGGGCCTACAATGAGCAGTTCTTC.

The chain recombines TRBV6-1 with TRBJ1-1; 7 bases agree with TRBD1. The CDR3 runs to 11 residues. CDR1 and CDR2 (germline): MNHNS, SASEGT. The junction had 3 bases not matched to a gene; V was cut back by 6 bases and J by 8 bases. DNA for the CDR3: TGTGCCAGCAGCCTGGACAGGGAAGCTTTCTTT. Its protein is CASSLDREAFF.

The chain uses TRBV4-1 and TRBJ1-5; unclear D gene. Germline V gene sequence: CDR1 MGHRA, CDR2 YSYEKL. V dropped 1 base and J dropped 6 bases, with 4 bases sitting between them. The CDR3 is 12 amino acids. In DNA, the CDR3 is TGCGCCAGCAGCCAAGTCGGTCAGCCCCAGCATTTT. It translates to CASSQVGQPQHF.

V and J are TRBV7-7 and TRBJ1-5; 8 bases agree with TRBD1. The CDR3 length is 15 residues. Trimming at V came to 5 bases and at J to 5 bases, leaving 8 bases not matched to a gene. Germline lookup yields CDR1 SSHAT and CDR2 FNYEAQ (reference sequence). The CDR3 loop reads CASSATGGIDQPQHF. The CDR3 nucleotides are TGTGCCAGCAGCGCAACAGGGGGGATAGATCAGCCCCAGCATTTT.

The V gene is TRBV6-5, the J gene TRBJ2-2; 8 bases fit TRBD1. With V trimmed by 6 bases and J by 5 bases, 5 bases remained unmatched. Looked up from germline, CDR1 is MNHEY and CDR2 is SVGAGI. CDR3 size: 14 residues. The CDR3 reads CASRQGAETGELFF. The CDR3 region has the DNA TGTGCCAGCAGGCAGGGGGCAGAGACCGGGGAGCTGTTTTTT.

The V call is TRBV5-8, the J call TRBJ1-1; 9 bases map to TRBD1. This CDR3 has 13 residues. V trimming: 5 bases; J trimming: 11 bases; junction bases outside the gene matches: 10. Germline assignment: CDR1 SGHTS and CDR2 YDEGEE. The DNA for the CDR3 is TGTGCCAGCAGACCCAGACAGGGGGGCGAGGCTTTCTTT. Its protein product is CASRPRQGGEAFF.

This clone was found a few times. The J gene is TRBJ1-2, the V gene TRBV10-3, with TRBD1 identical over 8 bases. The germline V gene encodes CDR1 ENHRY and CDR2 SYGVKD. The CDR3 contains 14 residues. The V segment lost 3 bases and the J segment 8 bases; nucleotides outside the gene matches: 8. CDR3 residues: CAISDGQGGRGYTF. CDR3 nucleotides: TGTGCCATCAGTGACGGACAGGGAGGTCGGGGCTACACCTTC.

This clone turned up a few times. This chain joins TRBV25-1 and TRBJ1-6; no definite D call. This CDR3 has 13 residues. From germline, CDR1 is MGHDK and CDR2 SYGVNS. Trimming took 4 bases from V and 8 from J, leaving 9 bases between them. For the CDR3, the DNA is TGTGCCAGCAGTGGAACATTTTATTCACCCCTCCACTTT. Its translation: CASSGTFYSPLHF. The whole variable domain, filled in from reference TRBV25-1 and TRBJ1-6, reads EADIYQTPRYLVIGTGKKITLECSQTMGHDKMYWYQQDPGMELHLIHYSYGVNSTEKGDLSSESTVSRIRTEHFPLTLESARPSHTSQYLCASSGTFYSPLHFGNGTRLTVT.